Each of the 10 T cell receptor beta chains below was sequenced from the same sample in a study of blood T cells in healthy people across ages. Then a second PCR, running about 6 to 12 cycles, was carried out with a sample-barcoded 5' primer and a J-beta primer mix. TCRdb recomputed calls from the 5' RACE reads with MiXCR, one row per CDR3 protein. Of approximately 1,100,000 distinct CDR3 sequences listed, more than 40% were seen once; the top ten hold approximately 19%. The sample comprised blood. These TCRs come from a woman in her fifties or sixties in good health.

The gene calls are TRBV20-1 and TRBJ1-6, with TRBD1 matching 10 bases. Germline CDR1 and CDR2: DFQATT and SNEGSKA (reference sequence). The V segment lost 6 bases and the J segment 1 base; nucleotides outside the gene matches: 6. The CDR3 is 16 amino acids. CDR3 nucleotide sequence: TGCAGTGCCCGGACAGGGGGTGAATCCTATAATTCACCCCTCCACTTT. Amino acids: CSARTGGESYNSPLHF.

The chain combines TRBV7-2 with TRBJ2-5, with D possibly matching TRBD2 (5 bases). This CDR3 is 13 amino acids long. Germline CDR1 SGHTA, CDR2 FQGNSA. The germline V and J ends were trimmed by 4 bases and 9 bases, with 15 bases remaining between them. This chain's CDR3 is CASSSPRPEAQYF. The CDR3 DNA reads TGTGCCAGCAGCTCACCACGTCCGGAGGCCCAGTACTTC.

The sample holds one count of this clonotype. J is TRBJ2-3 and V is TRBV7-9; 10 positions match TRBD2. This CDR3 has 15 residues. V trimming: 8 bases; J trimming: 5 bases; junction bases outside the gene matches: 10. Germline V gene lookup returns CDR1 SEHNR and CDR2 FQNEAQ (reference sequence). DNA of the CDR3: TGTGCCAGCTCCCCTCTAGCGGGAGACGGAGATACGCAGTATTTT. Translated, it gives CASSPLAGDGDTQYF.

V gene TRBV7-2 combines with J gene TRBJ2-3; 9 positions match TRBD1. The trim removed 9 bases at V and 2 bases at J, leaving 9 bases unmatched. Germline V lookup: CDR1 SGHTA, CDR2 FQGNSA. The length of the CDR3 is 15 residues. The CDR3 DNA follows: TGTGCCAGTCGTTTGGGGACAGGGTACACAGATACGCAGTATTTT. Translating it yields CASRLGTGYTDTQYF. Together with reference TRBV7-2 and TRBJ2-3, the CDR3 gives the full variable domain: GAGVSQSPSNKVTEKGKDVELRCDPISGHTALYWYRQSLGQGLEFLIYFQGNSAPDKSGLPSDRFSAERTGGSVSTLTIQRTQQEDSAVYLCASRLGTGYTDTQYFGPGTRLTVL.

The gene calls are TRBV29-1 and TRBJ2-2; 8 bases are shared with TRBD1. The CDR3 is made up of 15 amino acids. Germline loops: CDR1 SQVTM, CDR2 ANQGSEA. Trimming cost V 8 bases and J 6 bases; bases outside gene matches: 14. The CDR3 region is CSLPVGQGDAGELFF. CDR3 nucleotide sequence: TGCAGCCTCCCGGTTGGACAGGGCGACGCCGGGGAGCTGTTTTTT.

This sequence joins TRBV29-1 and TRBJ2-7, with D possibly being TRBD1 (5 bases). The CDR3 totals 11 residues. Germline CDR1 SQVTM, CDR2 ANQGSEA. The V gene lost 6 bases and the J gene lost 6 bases, with 12 bases spanning the gap. The CDR3 DNA reads TGCAGCGTGGGTGACAGAGGCGAGCAGTACTTC. It is translated as CSVGDRGEQYF.

The V gene is TRBV28, the J gene TRBJ1-2; D is uncertain. The CDR3 sequence is 13 residues long. V was clipped by 1 base and J by 4 bases, with 7 bases between them. Germline values: CDR1 MDHEN, CDR2 SYDVKM. The CDR3 region has the DNA TGTGCCAGCAGTTTATTGCAGTTCTATGGCTACACCTTC. Residues: CASSLLQFYGYTF.

This clonotype was seen many times. One end of the junction is discordant with germline, which a read error may explain. The V call is TRBV12-3 or TRBV12-4, the J call TRBJ2-1; D is possibly TRBD1 (6 bases). The CDR3 is 12 residues long. The CDR3 DNA follows: TGTGCCAGCAGCTTAGGGGGTAGGGAGCAGTTCTTC. Its translation is CASSLGGREQFF.

Note on this clonotype: An end of the junction does not agree with germline; a read error may underlie this. The chain joins TRBV3-1 to TRBJ1-5, with no clear D. Germline CDR1 reads LGHDT; CDR2 reads YNNKEL (reference sequence). This CDR3 spans 13 amino acids. The chain's CDR3 is CTSSQDGYQPQHF. DNA for the CDR3: TGTACCAGCAGCCAAGACGGATACCAGCCCCAGCATTTT.

V usage is TRBV9 and J usage is TRBJ2-1; TRBD2 matches at 7 bases. Germline loops: CDR1 SGDLS, CDR2 YYNGEE. The CDR3 spans 13 residues. Trimming at V came to 0 bases and at J to 8 bases, leaving 2 bases not matched to a gene. DNA for the CDR3: TGTGCCAGCAGCGTAGAAGCGGGATATGAGCAGTTCTTC. Protein sequence: CASSVEAGYEQFF.